This T cell receptor (beta chain) was profiled in a study of cytomegalovirus exposure and HLA in healthy donors. This PCR relied on a set of 60 Vbeta primers and 13 Jbeta primers. Some clones are missing from TCRdb's copy, which holds only in-frame ones; the method was immunoSEQ multiplex PCR. Here the sample spans fewer than 250,000 clones, roughly four fifths being singletons. As to this clone: Its target is unknown.

Overall study results and limits: Earlier results showed most TCR beta V segments being productive about 90% or about 30% of the time. In a later analysis, the majority of CMV-associated beta chains seemingly showed HLA restriction. The dataset shows that most TCR sequences were rare, while some public TCRs occurred in many donors.

Trimming took 5 bases from V and 4 from J; bases not matched to a gene: 13. This CDR3 has 16 residues. The germline V gene has CDR1 MNHEY and CDR2 SMNVEV (reference sequence). This TCR derives from a woman in her 30s in good health and CMV-seropositive. The chain employs TRBV27 and TRBJ1-1; 7 positions agree with TRBD1. Sequencing was done on a sample of PBMCs. The CDR3 coding sequence is TGTGCCAGCAGTAGGGACAGAGTTAGAATAGGCACTGAAGCTTTCTTT. The encoded protein is CASSRDRVRIGTEAFF.